This T cell receptor (beta chain) was retrieved from a study of PD-1 blockade in classical Hodgkin lymphoma. Broader study findings: Nivolumab initiated under 1 year post-ASCT led to patient exclusion.

Profiled with immunoSEQ multiplex PCR; TCRdb holds only in-frame clones, not every one. This sample has approximately 150,000 clones; approximately 81% occur once, and the top ten carry roughly 10%. Points on this clone: Its antigen is as yet unknown.

Relapses following autologous stem cell transplantation were seen in all patients, with brentuximab vedotin exposure varying. J gave up 7 bases and V 4 bases, and 8 bases lay outside the gene matches. From germline, CDR1 is MNHNS and CDR2 SASEGT. The CDR3 is 14 residues long. This TCR was recovered from a human donor with classical Hodgkin lymphoma. The sample was peripheral blood mononuclear cells (PBMCs), taken before the second cycle of nivolumab. The chain carries TRBV6-1 and TRBJ2-5; 8 positions agree with TRBD2. The CDR3 nucleotides read TGTGCCAGCAGTGGGAGCGGGAGTGACGGGACCCAGTACTTC. Its protein is CASSGSGSDGTQYF.